This T cell receptor (beta chain) appears in the sequencing data of a study of control samples from healthy donors and cancer patients. Some clones are missing from TCRdb's copy, which holds only in-frame ones; the method was immunoSEQ multiplex PCR. Of 100,000 to 150,000 clones in the sample, around 93% were seen once. Germline V gene lookup returns CDR1 SGHTA and CDR2 FQGNSA. The CDR3 runs 14 residues. The V end was cut by 5 bases, the J end by 4 bases, with 12 bases between. Sequencing was done on a sample of blood. The chain recombines TRBV7-2 with TRBJ1-3; weak D call: TRBD1 (5 bases). This TCR was sampled from a woman in her 50s in good health. CDR3 sequence reads: CASSPTGRGNTIYF. CDR3 bases: TGTGCCAGCAGCCCCACAGGAAGGGGAAACACCATATATTTT.